The entry below gives a single T cell receptor (beta chain) sequence along with its context. Its antigen is unknown. The sample originates from a study of cytomegalovirus exposure and HLA in healthy donors. From germline, CDR1 is SNHLY and CDR2 FYNNEI. CDR3 size: 12 residues. V was shortened by 2 bases and J by 5 bases, with 6 bases between the two germline ends. Researchers ran the PCR with 60 Vbeta and 13 Jbeta primers. TCRdb keeps only in-frame clones here, not all; method: immunoSEQ multiplex PCR. This sample has fewer than 200,000 clones, with over 70% found just once. Whole-study results and caveats: Some V segments could not be told apart, so they were left out, TRBV6-2 and TRBV6-3 among them.

Participants comprised healthy donors of bone marrow. The chain carries TRBV2 and TRBJ2-5; no firm D call. This TCR was recovered from a woman aged 45-65 years in good health and CMV-seropositive. Material: PBMCs. CDR3 bases: TGTGCCAGCAGTGAATGGCGGGAGACCCAGTACTTC. Residues: CASSEWRETQYF.